Below, one T cell receptor beta chain is given with its context. Its antigen is unknown. Data came from immunoSEQ multiplex PCR; TCRdb stores just in-frame clones and leaves some out. Here the sample spans approximately 120,000 clones, 84% being singletons. This sample is drawn from a study of T cell responses to AZD1222 COVID-19 vaccine. The study's findings and limits: In all cases, repertoires were sampled only after the peak T cell response. There were mostly white British donors and more females than males, and clonal diversity was possibly underestimated. CD4 TCRs linked to vaccination spanned spike, dominating at 160-218 and 743-854.

Germline CDR1 and CDR2: SGDLS and YYNGEE. The CDR3 runs to 15 residues. Trimming took 0 bases from V and 3 from J, leaving 13 bases between them. The sequence derives from an adult who received the AZD1222 COVID-19 vaccine. V usage is TRBV9 and J usage is TRBJ2-7; D might be TRBD2 (5 bases). The specimen was peripheral blood, collected 28 days after the second AZD1222 dose. In nucleotides, the CDR3 is TGTGCCAGCAGCGTAGGATCGGCAGGAGGCTACGAGCAGTACTTC. Its protein product is CASSVGSAGGYEQYF.